These 25 T cell receptor beta chains share one sample of origin, sequenced in a study of blood T cell repertoires in COVID-19. TCRdb's table, derived via immunoSEQ multiplex PCR, lists solely in-frame clones and lacks some. The sample lists some 130,000 clones, around 77% occurring once. The sequenced sample was peripheral blood. The receptors shown here come from a human donor in a cohort sampled during active COVID-19.

This clone was seen just once. This chain connects TRBV28 to TRBJ1-5; 7 nucleotides align to TRBD1. V shed 6 bases, J shed 1 base, and the junction held 3 bases outside the gene matches. Germline assignment: CDR1 MDHEN and CDR2 SYDVKM. The CDR3 length is 14 residues. CDR3 in amino acids: CASSLDRSNQPQHF. CDR3 nucleotides: TGTGCCAGCAGCTTGGACAGGAGCAATCAGCCCCAGCATTTT.

The chain is built from TRBV27 and TRBJ2-2; 8 nucleotides agree with TRBD1. J was trimmed by 6 bases and V by 3 bases; bases with no gene match: 12. Germline V gene lookup returns CDR1 MNHEY and CDR2 SMNVEV (reference sequence). CDR3 size: 17 residues. Written as DNA, the CDR3 is TGTGCCAGCAGTTTCGCGGCTCCGGGACAGGTGGCCGGGGAGCTGTTTTTT. Translated, it gives CASSFAAPGQVAGELFF.

The chain couples TRBV29-1 to TRBJ2-7; 8 positions match TRBD1. The length of the CDR3 is 12 residues. CDR1 and CDR2 from the germline V gene are SQVTM and ANQGSEA. The ends lost 8 bases at V and 5 bases at J; junction bases unmatched: 8. This CDR3 reads CSTRQGPHEQYF. CDR3 DNA: TGCAGCACTCGACAGGGGCCCCACGAGCAGTACTTC.

This chain joins TRBV5-8 and TRBJ2-7, with 7 nucleotides matching TRBD1. With 3 bases clipped from V and 2 bases from J, the junction kept 2 bases outside the gene matches. Germline values: CDR1 SGHTS, CDR2 YDEGEE. CDR3 length: 13 residues. The CDR3 region is CASSYGQAYEQYF. The DNA of the CDR3 is TGTGCCAGCAGCTATGGACAGGCCTACGAGCAGTACTTC.

This sequence joins TRBV12-3 or TRBV12-4 and TRBJ2-7; unclear D gene. This CDR3 region has 12 residues. The V end was cut by 5 bases, the J end by 0 bases, with 5 bases between. CDR3: CASSLRSYEQYF. In DNA form, the CDR3 reads TGTGCCAGCAGTCTCCGCTCCTACGAGCAGTACTTC.

The chain carries TRBV11-1 and TRBJ2-7; 7 nucleotides align to TRBD2. The germline V gene encodes CDR1 SGHAT and CDR2 FQDESV (reference sequence). The CDR3 runs to 16 residues. J lost 4 bases, V lost 0 bases, and 9 bases had no gene match. For the CDR3, the DNA is TGTGCCAGCAGCTTAGCAGGACGGGAGGAAGGATACGAGCAGTACTTC. Protein product: CASSLAGREEGYEQYF.

The chain couples TRBV5-1 to TRBJ2-3; 10 bases fit TRBD2. Germline V gene data show CDR1 as SGHRS and CDR2 as YFSETQ. The CDR3 covers 16 residues. V gave up 2 bases and J gave up 3 bases; unmatched junction bases: 6. The CDR3 protein is CASSFLPGLATDTQYF. CDR3 in DNA: TGCGCCAGCAGCTTTTTACCGGGACTAGCGACAGATACGCAGTATTTT.

The chain combines TRBV6-1 with TRBJ2-7; 14 positions match TRBD2. V trimming: 4 bases; J trimming: 4 bases; junction bases outside the gene matches: 9. There are 17 residues in the CDR3. From germline, CDR1 is MNHNS and CDR2 SASEGT. CDR3 nucleotide sequence: TGTGCCAGCAGTGCCGGACTAGCGGGGGGCCCCCATTACGAGCAGTACTTC. Amino acid sequence: CASSAGLAGGPHYEQYF.

V is TRBV12-5 and J is TRBJ1-1; D may be TRBD1 (5 bases). Trimming removed 8 bases at V and 4 bases at J, with 17 bases between. This CDR3 is built from 14 residues. Germline-derived CDR1 and CDR2 are LGHNT and FRNRAP. The chain's CDR3 is CASILHGGGTEAFF. DNA for the CDR3: TGTGCTAGTATCTTGCACGGGGGGGGCACTGAAGCTTTCTTT. Full variable domain (rest looked up from reference TRBV12-5 and TRBJ1-1): DARVTQTPRHKVTEMGQEVTMRCQPILGHNTVFWYRQTMMQGLELLAYFRNRAPLDDSGMPKDRFSAEMPDATLATLKIQPSEPRDSAVYFCASILHGGGTEAFFGQGTRLTVV.

This chain links TRBV9 with TRBJ1-1, with D tentatively TRBD1 (6 bases). In germline, CDR1 is SGDLS, CDR2 YYNGEE. This CDR3 spans 15 amino acids. V shed 0 bases and J shed 10 bases, with 19 bases lying between them. CDR3 nucleotides: TGTGCCAGCAGCGTAGAGGGGGACGTCCTAGGGGGAGCTTTCTTT. Amino acids: CASSVEGDVLGGAFF. Complete variable domain (other parts from reference TRBV9 and TRBJ1-1): DSGVTQTPKHLITATGQRVTLRCSPRSGDLSVYWYQQSLDQGLQFLIQYYNGEERAKGNILERFSAQQFPDLHSELNLSSLELGDSALYFCASSVEGDVLGGAFFGQGTRLTVV.

The chain is built from TRBV28 and TRBJ2-7; no firm D call. V lost 5 bases to trimming and J lost 3 bases, with 14 bases between them. The germline V gene has CDR1 MDHEN and CDR2 SYDVKM. The CDR3 length is 14 residues. The CDR3 reads CASSPTLEHYEQYF. CDR3 DNA: TGTGCCAGCAGTCCAACCCTCGAACACTACGAGCAGTACTTC.

The rearrangement joins TRBV10-3 to TRBJ2-3; 14 bases fit TRBD2. Germline CDR1 is ENHRY and CDR2 is SYGVKD. V trimming: 10 bases; J trimming: 14 bases; junction bases outside the gene matches: 17. This CDR3 is built from 15 residues. The CDR3 protein is CATLRLAGGPGHVYF. The CDR3 DNA is TGTGCCACGCTAAGACTAGCGGGGGGGCCGGGGCACGTGTATTTT.

CDR3 sequence: CAYGSGFAGKNTIYF. The CDR3 region has the DNA TGTGCCTACGGCAGCGGGTTTGCGGGAAAAAACACCATATATTTT. The chain combines TRBV2 with TRBJ1-3; D remains ambiguous. The CDR3 has 15 amino acids. Germline V gives CDR1 SNHLY, CDR2 FYNNEI. Trimming took off 11 bases at V and 6 bases at J, with 23 bases between the two ends.

The chain has TRBV10-3 and TRBJ2-7; TRBD1 might be the D (5 bases). The ends were cut back, 4 bases at V and 2 bases at J, with 15 bases in the middle. Germline V CDR1 and CDR2: ENHRY, SYGVKD. The CDR3 sequence is 15 residues long. CDR3 in DNA: TGTGCCATCAGTGGCCGGTGGGCAGGGACCTACGAGCAGTACTTC. As protein: CAISGRWAGTYEQYF.

J is TRBJ1-5 and V is TRBV30; 7 nucleotides line up with TRBD1. Unmatched junction bases numbered 7, after V lost 1 base and J lost 13 bases. The germline gives CDR1 GTSNPN, CDR2 SVGIG (reference sequence). This CDR3 comprises 12 residues. The CDR3 nucleotides read TGTGCCTGGAGTGAGGGACAGTCAGAGCAGCATTTT. This gives the protein CAWSEGQSEQHF.

This sequence joins TRBV2 and TRBJ1-2; possible D gene TRBD1, 6 bases. This CDR3 comprises 16 residues. Germline CDR1 is SNHLY and CDR2 is FYNNEI. Trimming shortened V by 3 bases and J by 4 bases, and 18 bases separated the two germline ends. CDR3 nucleotides: TGTGCCAGCAGTGATTCACAGGGTTTAGTCCGCTATGGCTACACCTTC. Its protein product is CASSDSQGLVRYGYTF.

This clone was seen once. The V gene is TRBV6-2 or TRBV6-3, the J gene TRBJ1-5; possibly TRBD1 for D (5 bases). Trimming cost V 2 bases and J 4 bases, with 9 bases left between them. Per germline, CDR1 MNHEY and CDR2 SVGEGT. The CDR3 loop spans 14 amino acids. This chain's CDR3 is CASSYTQGNQPQHF. CDR3 nucleotides: TGTGCCAGCAGTTACACTCAGGGAAATCAGCCCCAGCATTTT.

The genes are TRBV7-9 and TRBJ2-7, with TRBD1 matching 9 bases. The CDR3 is 16 amino acids. V was clipped by 3 bases and J by 5 bases; unmatched bases: 11. Germline V gives CDR1 SEHNR, CDR2 FQNEAQ (reference sequence). CDR3 coding DNA: TGTGCCAGCAGCTTGATTTTCCGGGACAGGGACGACGAGCAGTACTTC. Translating it yields CASSLIFRDRDDEQYF.

This clone was seen a few times. V is TRBV5-1 and J is TRBJ1-2; possible D gene TRBD1, 5 bases. Looked up from germline, CDR1 is SGHRS and CDR2 is YFSETQ. Trimming took 0 bases from V and 4 from J, leaving 10 bases between them. The CDR3 length is 14 residues. In nucleotides, the CDR3 is TGCGCCAGCAGCTTGGGGCAGGGTGGCTATGGCTACACCTTC. Residues: CASSLGQGGYGYTF.

In this sample, this clone turned up once. The chain recombines TRBV30 with TRBJ2-3; D may be TRBD2 (7 bases). The V gene lost 3 bases and the J gene lost 2 bases, with 15 bases spanning the gap. This CDR3 contains 15 residues. Germline V lookup: CDR1 GTSNPN, CDR2 SVGIG (reference sequence). The CDR3 is CAWRRGGLNTDTQYF. The CDR3 DNA is TGTGCCTGGAGGAGGGGGGGACTAAACACAGATACGCAGTATTTT.

The rearrangement joins TRBV28 to TRBJ1-2; no clear D. Germline V gene data show CDR1 as MDHEN and CDR2 as SYDVKM. V was shortened by 10 bases and J by 4 bases, with 13 bases between the two germline ends. The CDR3 length is 12 residues. The CDR3 DNA is TGTGCCAACCAAGCAGCAGGCTATGGCTACACCTTC. As protein: CANQAAGYGYTF.

This chain uses TRBV5-1 with TRBJ2-7, with 7 bases identical to TRBD1. Germline CDR1 and CDR2: SGHRS and YFSETQ. The CDR3 is made up of 15 amino acids. V shed 1 base and J 1 base; nucleotides not matched to a gene: 5. CDR3 nucleotides: TGCGCCAGCAGCTTGTTAACAGGGGAGTCCTACGAGCAGTACTTC. Encoded protein: CASSLLTGESYEQYF.

This rearrangement joins TRBV5-4 to TRBJ2-7, with 8 bases matching TRBD1. V lost 4 bases and J lost 0; bases outside the gene matches: 0. The CDR3 is 13 residues long. Germline V gene data show CDR1 as SGHNT and CDR2 as YYREEE (reference sequence). CDR3 DNA: TGTGCCAGCAGCCAGGGGGCCTCCTACGAGCAGTACTTC. Its translation: CASSQGASYEQYF.

The sample holds a few counts of this clone. The J gene is TRBJ1-1, the V gene TRBV29-1; D is undetermined. This CDR3 has 15 amino acids. CDR1 is SQVTM, CDR2 ANQGSEA, per germline. Between the trimmed V and J ends, which lost 8 bases and 1 base, there was a span of 20 bases. For the CDR3, the DNA is TGCAGCTCATGGAAGGGCGGGTTCGGGAACACTGAAGCTTTCTTT. This sequence encodes CSSWKGGFGNTEAFF.

V gene TRBV3-1 (or the pseudogene TRBV3-2) combines with J gene TRBJ1-2; TRBD1 matches 8 bases. The germline gives CDR1 LGHDT, CDR2 YNNKEL (reference sequence). Trimming cost V 1 base and J 2 bases; bases outside gene matches: 6. The CDR3 length is 16 residues. Here the CDR3 DNA reads TGTGCCAGCAGCCAAGCGATCGACAGGGGAAACTATGGCTACACCTTC. Encoded protein: CASSQAIDRGNYGYTF.